The next 3 T cell receptor beta chains were all read from a single sample in a study of identical twins. TCRdb called the 5' RACE reads again in MiXCR, with one record for every CDR3 protein. Altogether 700,000 or so distinct CDR3 sequences are present, approximately 22% being singletons, with the ten largest covering roughly 4%. These data were likewise used in another study, on T cells expressing NK-cell markers.

Sample: PBMCs. These TCRs come from a woman aged 18-29 years in good health.

The table lists this clonotype with many counts. This sequence joins TRBV5-1 and TRBJ1-1, with D uncertain. The CDR3 loop spans 13 amino acids. V dropped 5 bases and J dropped 0 bases, with 8 bases sitting between them. Looked up from germline, CDR1 is SGHRS and CDR2 is YFSETQ. As DNA, the CDR3 is TGCGCCAGCAGGGGCCAAATGAACACTGAAGCTTTCTTT. Translation: CASRGQMNTEAFF. Supplemented by reference TRBV5-1 and TRBJ1-1, the full variable domain reads KAGVTQTPRYLIKTRGQQVTLSCSPISGHRSVSWYQQTPGQGLQFLFEYFSETQRNKGNFPGRFSGRQFSNSRSEMNVSTLELGDSALYLCASRGQMNTEAFFGQGTRLTVV.

This clonotype was found a few times. The CDR3 protein is CASSLLSGGPGDTQYF. The DNA for the CDR3 is TGCGCCAGCAGCCTCCTCTCGGGAGGGCCCGGAGATACGCAGTATTTT. The chain couples TRBV4-3 to TRBJ2-3, with 8 positions matching TRBD2. Germline-derived CDR1 and CDR2 are LGHNA and YSLEER. The CDR3 is made up of 16 amino acids. V lost 4 bases, J lost 5 bases, and 11 bases stayed unmatched.

The table lists this clonotype with many counts. The J gene is TRBJ2-7, the V gene TRBV7-8, with 7 bases aligning to TRBD1. With 2 bases clipped from V and 3 bases from J, the junction kept 4 bases outside the gene matches. Germline V CDR1 and CDR2: SGHVS, FQNEAQ. The CDR3 totals 14 residues. The CDR3 nucleotides read TGTGCCAGCAGCTTAAGGGACAGCATCTACGAGCAGTACTTC. As protein: CASSLRDSIYEQYF.